Given below is one T cell receptor (beta chain) in context. Its antigen is undetermined. The sample is drawn from a study of identical twins. Study-wide findings and caveats: Beta clonotypes that were abundant in cord blood contained fewer insertions, a pattern absent from memory repertoires.

TCRdb processed the 5' RACE reads anew with MiXCR; each CDR3 protein has one entry. The sample records about 220,000 distinct CDR3 sequences, roughly 10% being singletons. The trim removed 3 bases at V and 6 bases at J, leaving 5 bases unmatched. This CDR3 is built from 14 residues. Germline lookup yields CDR1 SEHNR and CDR2 FQNEAQ (reference sequence). Specimen: memory (CD45RO+) T cells sorted from blood. This sequence joins TRBV7-9 and TRBJ2-7; 10 nucleotides match TRBD1. The TCR comes from a woman aged 18-29 years in good health. CDR3 bases: TGTGCCAGCAGCTTTTGGGGGACAGGGGTCGAGCAGTACTTC. Translated, it gives CASSFWGTGVEQYF.